The present entry profiles one TCR beta chain with its context. Its target antigen remains unknown. Qualities for individual bases were not recorded, and no much larger clone is one base off. The record originates from a study of sequential checkpoint blockade in melanoma (dated by TCRdb to the late 2010s). Regarding the complete study: Patients were assigned by 1:1 randomization to either first-line nivolumab followed by ipilimumab (arm A) or ipilimumab followed by nivolumab (arm B). Both trial sequences were followed by maintenance nivolumab.

The immunoSEQ Assay was used to immunosequence TCRbeta CDR3 regions from genomic DNA. Prior to high-throughput sequencing, genomic DNA was amplified by bias-controlled multiplex PCR. As for the authors' bioinformatics: To quantify the absolute abundance of each unique TCRbeta CDR3 region, the sequences were collapsed and filtered. Clonality, defined as 1 minus Pielou's evenness, was calculated using only productive rearrangements. Clones with significantly greater frequencies in on-treatment versus baseline samples were identified using a previously published method. What TCRdb holds here is the immuneACCESS table cut down to in-frame rearrangements. Part of the clones is not present; checked against another copy, under half of the missing clones reflect an unresolved V gene, and the others are unexplained. D and trimming come from the DNA, and the V and J calls and clone size come from that table. For this sample the table gives over 8,500 clones, of which 45% to 60% were detected only once. The ten largest clones represent roughly two fifths of the sample.

The sample's treatment or condition label is to be understood as: randomized to nivolumab then ipilimumab (arm A) or the reverse (arm B). No trial patient had received prior DNA-damaging chemotherapy. A FACS Aria II flow cytometer was used to sort live CD3+CD8+ cells that were negative for CD19 and CD56 from thawed PBMCs. Samples came from patients with melanoma in CheckMate 064, a randomized, open-label phase II trial of sequential checkpoint blockade. Peripheral blood mononuclear cells were collected by leukapheresis, purified using Ficoll-Paque, and frozen in human serum containing about 11% DMSO. Immediately after sorting, the purity of sorted blood CD3+CD8+ cells was verified to be >95%, after which DNA was extracted. Summary of the overall study and its limitations: The response-prediction model combining TCR metrics and mutation burden needs validation in larger, independent patient cohorts.

CDR1 is given as SNHLY and CDR2 as FYNNEI, both from the germline V gene. From its cysteine to its phenylalanine, the CDR3 spans 14 amino acids. The only DNA kept is the CDR3, 42 bases in frame from the first base. V and J are truncated by 5 bases and 3 bases respectively, leaving an intervening sequence of 13 bases. The sequencing used CD8+ T cells sorted from blood (inferred from file names), collected from a patient given nivolumab and ipilimumab in sequence. The clonotype was recovered from a human donor with melanoma. The rearranged chain carries TRBV2 and TRBJ1-1; the D gene is not confidently resolved. CDR3 region: CASSPGFTDTEAFF. The nucleotides are TGTGCCAGCAGTCCAGGTTTTACAGACACTGAAGCTTTCTTT.